One TCR beta chain is described in this entry. Other nucleotide sequences from this sample produce the same CDR3. This entry comes from a study of cytomegalovirus exposure and HLA in healthy donors. This CDR3 has 13 residues. Trimming pared 4 bases from V and 3 bases from J, leaving 10 bases between. Per the germline V gene, CDR1 is SGHRS and CDR2 is YFSETQ. Vbeta (60) and Jbeta (13) primers were used in the PCR. The repertoire was sequenced with immunoSEQ multiplex PCR; TCRdb's copy has only in-frame clones and lacks some. The table has more than 100,000 clones, 75% to 85% seen once. The sequence came from a female donor in good health and CMV-seropositive. The chain uses TRBV5-1 and TRBJ1-2, with D perhaps matching TRBD1 (5 bases). Material for sequencing was PBMCs. CDR3 coding DNA: TGCGCCAGCAGCCTCACGGGGGACTATGGCTACACCTTC. Its translation: CASSLTGDYGYTF.